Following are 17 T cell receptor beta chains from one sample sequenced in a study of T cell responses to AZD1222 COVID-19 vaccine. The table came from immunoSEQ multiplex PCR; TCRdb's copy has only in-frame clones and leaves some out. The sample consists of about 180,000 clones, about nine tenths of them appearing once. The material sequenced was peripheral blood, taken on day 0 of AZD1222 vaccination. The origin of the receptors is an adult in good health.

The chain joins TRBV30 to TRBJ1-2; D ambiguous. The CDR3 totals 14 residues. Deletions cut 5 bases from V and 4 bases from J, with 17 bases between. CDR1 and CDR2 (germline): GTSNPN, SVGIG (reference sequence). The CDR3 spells CAWSPPAGLYGYTF. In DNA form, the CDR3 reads TGTGCCTGGTCCCCCCCGGCGGGCCTCTATGGCTACACCTTC.

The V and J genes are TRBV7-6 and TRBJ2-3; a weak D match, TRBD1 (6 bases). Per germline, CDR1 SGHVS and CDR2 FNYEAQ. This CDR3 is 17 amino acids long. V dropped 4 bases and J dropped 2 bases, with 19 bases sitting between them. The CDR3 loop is CASSSLDSPSHTDTQYF. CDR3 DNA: TGTGCCAGCAGCTCATTGGACAGCCCATCCCACACAGATACGCAGTATTTT.

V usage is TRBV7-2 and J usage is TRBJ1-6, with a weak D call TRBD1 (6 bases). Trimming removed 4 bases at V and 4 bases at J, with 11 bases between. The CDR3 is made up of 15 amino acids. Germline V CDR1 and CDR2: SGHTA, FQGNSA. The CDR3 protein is CASSYRQDYNSPLHF. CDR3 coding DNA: TGTGCCAGCAGCTACCGACAGGATTATAATTCACCCCTCCACTTT.

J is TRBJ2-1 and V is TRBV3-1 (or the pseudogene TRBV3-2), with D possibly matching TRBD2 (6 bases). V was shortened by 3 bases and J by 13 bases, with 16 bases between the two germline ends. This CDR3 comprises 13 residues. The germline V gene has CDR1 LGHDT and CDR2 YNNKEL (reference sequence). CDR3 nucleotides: TGTGCCAGCAGCCAGGAGCGGGTGAAAGGTCAGTTCTTC. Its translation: CASSQERVKGQFF.

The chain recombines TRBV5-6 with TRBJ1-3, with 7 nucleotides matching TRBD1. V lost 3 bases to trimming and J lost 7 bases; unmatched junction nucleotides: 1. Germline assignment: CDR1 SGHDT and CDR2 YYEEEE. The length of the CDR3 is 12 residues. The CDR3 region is CASSYRGNTIYF. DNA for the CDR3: TGTGCCAGCAGCTACAGGGGCAACACCATATATTTT.

This CDR3 reads CSASRETIQYF. CDR3 in DNA: TGCAGTGCTAGCAGGGAAACCATTCAGTACTTC. This sequence joins TRBV20-1 and TRBJ2-4; possibly TRBD1 for D (5 bases). Germline assignment: CDR1 DFQATT and CDR2 SNEGSKA (reference sequence). The V end was cut by 3 bases, the J end by 9 bases, with 9 bases between. The CDR3 extends over 11 amino acids.

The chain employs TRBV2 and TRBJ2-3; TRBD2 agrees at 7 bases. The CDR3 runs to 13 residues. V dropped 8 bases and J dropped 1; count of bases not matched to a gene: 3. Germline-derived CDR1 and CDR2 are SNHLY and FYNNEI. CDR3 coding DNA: TGTGCCAGCCGGGAGGACGGCACAGATACGCAGTATTTT. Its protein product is CASREDGTDTQYF.

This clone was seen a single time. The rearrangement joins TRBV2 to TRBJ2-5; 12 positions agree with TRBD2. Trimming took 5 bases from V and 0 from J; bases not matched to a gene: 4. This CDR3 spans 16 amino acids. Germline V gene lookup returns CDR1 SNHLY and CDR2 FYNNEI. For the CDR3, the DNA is TGTGCCAGCAGTTTTGGGACTAGCGGGTACCAAGAGACCCAGTACTTC. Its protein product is CASSFGTSGYQETQYF. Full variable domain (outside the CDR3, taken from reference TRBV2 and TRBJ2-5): EPEVTQTPSHQVTQMGQEVILRCVPISNHLYFYWYRQILGQKVEFLVSFYNNEISEKSEIFDDQFSVERPDGSNFTLKIRSTKLEDSAMYFCASSFGTSGYQETQYFGPGTRLLVL.

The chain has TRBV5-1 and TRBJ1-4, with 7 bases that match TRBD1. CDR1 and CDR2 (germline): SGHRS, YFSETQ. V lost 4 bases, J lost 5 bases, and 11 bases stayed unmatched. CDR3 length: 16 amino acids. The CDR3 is CASSLGTANFNEKLFF. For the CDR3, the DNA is TGCGCCAGCAGCCTGGGGACAGCGAACTTCAATGAAAAACTGTTTTTT.

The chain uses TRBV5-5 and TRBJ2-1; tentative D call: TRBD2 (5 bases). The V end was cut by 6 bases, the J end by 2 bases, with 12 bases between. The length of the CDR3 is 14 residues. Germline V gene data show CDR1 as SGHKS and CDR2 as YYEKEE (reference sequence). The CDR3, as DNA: TGTGCCAGCACTCGGACTGCAGCCTACAATGAGCAGTTCTTC. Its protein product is CASTRTAAYNEQFF.

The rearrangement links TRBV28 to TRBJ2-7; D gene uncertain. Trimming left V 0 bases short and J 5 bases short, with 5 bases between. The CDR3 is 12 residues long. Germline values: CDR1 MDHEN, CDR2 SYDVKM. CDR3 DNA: TGTGCCAGCAGTTTATGGAGCGACGAGCAGTACTTC. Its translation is CASSLWSDEQYF.

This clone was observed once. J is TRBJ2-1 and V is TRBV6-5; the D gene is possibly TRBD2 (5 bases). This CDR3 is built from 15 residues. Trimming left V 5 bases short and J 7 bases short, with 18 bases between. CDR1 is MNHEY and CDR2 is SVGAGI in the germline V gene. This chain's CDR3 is CASSLQAAGENEQFF. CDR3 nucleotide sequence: TGTGCCAGCAGTCTTCAAGCGGCCGGTGAGAATGAGCAGTTCTTC.

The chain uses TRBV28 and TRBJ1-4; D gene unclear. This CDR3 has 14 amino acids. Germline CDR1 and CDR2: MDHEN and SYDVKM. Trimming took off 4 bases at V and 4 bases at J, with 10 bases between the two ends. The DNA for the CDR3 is TGTGCCAGCAGTTCCCCCCCCCGTAATGAAAAACTGTTTTTT. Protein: CASSSPPRNEKLFF.

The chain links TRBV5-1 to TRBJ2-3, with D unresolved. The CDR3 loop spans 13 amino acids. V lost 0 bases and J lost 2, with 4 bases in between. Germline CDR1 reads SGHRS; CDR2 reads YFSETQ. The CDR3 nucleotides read TGCGCCAGCAGCTTGGGTAACACAGATACGCAGTATTTT. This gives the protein CASSLGNTDTQYF.

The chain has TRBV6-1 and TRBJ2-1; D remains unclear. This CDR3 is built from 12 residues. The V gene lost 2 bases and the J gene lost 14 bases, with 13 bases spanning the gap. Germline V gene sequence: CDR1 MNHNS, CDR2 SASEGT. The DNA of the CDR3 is TGTGCCAGCAGTGAAAACGGAGCGACGGAGTTCTTC. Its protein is CASSENGATEFF.

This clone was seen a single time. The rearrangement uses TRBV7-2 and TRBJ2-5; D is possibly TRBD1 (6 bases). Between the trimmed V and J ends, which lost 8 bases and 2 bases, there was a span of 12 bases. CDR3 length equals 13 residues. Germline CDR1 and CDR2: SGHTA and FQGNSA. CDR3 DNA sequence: TGTGCCAGCGCTAGGACAGCACAAGAGACCCAGTACTTC. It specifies CASARTAQETQYF.

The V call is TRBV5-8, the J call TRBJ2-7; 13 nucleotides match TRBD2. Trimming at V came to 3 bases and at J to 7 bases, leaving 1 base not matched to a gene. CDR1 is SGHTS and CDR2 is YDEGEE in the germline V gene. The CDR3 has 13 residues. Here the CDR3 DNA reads TGTGCCAGCAGCTGGGGACTAGCGGGAGAGCAGTACTTC. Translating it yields CASSWGLAGEQYF.